The following is a T cell receptor beta chain sequence with its context. This specimen comes from a study of blood T cell repertoires in COVID-19. Overall study: In each case, the material was cDNA or gDNA derived from T cells, B-cell-depleted T cells, or PBMCs.

The CDR3 sequence is 17 residues long. Germline CDR1 is MDHEN and CDR2 is SYDVKM. The trim removed 1 base at V and 5 bases at J, leaving 13 bases unmatched. The assay was immunoSEQ multiplex PCR, and TCRdb's table has in-frame clones only and misses some. This sample has about 140,000 clones, with approximately 79% found just once. The chain combines TRBV28 with TRBJ2-5, with 7 bases identical to TRBD1. The TCR originated in a man aged 45-65 years with active or convalescent COVID-19. The sequencing sample was made of peripheral blood. The CDR3 region has the DNA TGTGCCAGCAGTTTATACCGAACCACAGGGGTCCGGGAGACCCAGTACTTC. Protein sequence: CASSLYRTTGVRETQYF. Combining the CDR3 with reference TRBV28 and TRBJ2-5 gives the whole variable domain DVKVTQSSRYLVKRTGEKVFLECVQDMDHENMFWYRQDPGLGLRLIYFSYDVKMKEKGDIPEGYSVSREKKERFSLILESASTNQTSMYLCASSLYRTTGVRETQYFGPGTRLLVL.